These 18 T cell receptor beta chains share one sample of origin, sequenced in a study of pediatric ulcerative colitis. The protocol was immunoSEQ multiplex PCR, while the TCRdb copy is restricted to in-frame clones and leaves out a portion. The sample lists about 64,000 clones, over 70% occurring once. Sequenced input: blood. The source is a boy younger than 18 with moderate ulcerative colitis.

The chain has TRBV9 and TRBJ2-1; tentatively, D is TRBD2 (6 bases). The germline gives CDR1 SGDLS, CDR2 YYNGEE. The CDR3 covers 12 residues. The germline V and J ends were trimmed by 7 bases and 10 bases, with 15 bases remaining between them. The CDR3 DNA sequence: TGTGCCAGCGAAGGCACCGGGGGAGAGCAGTTCTTC. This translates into CASEGTGGEQFF.

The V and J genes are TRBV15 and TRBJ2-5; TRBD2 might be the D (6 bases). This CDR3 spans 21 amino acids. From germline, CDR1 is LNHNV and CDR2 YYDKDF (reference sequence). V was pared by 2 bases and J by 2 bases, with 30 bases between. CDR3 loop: CATSRTLRPEGLRGVQETQYF. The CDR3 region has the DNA TGTGCCACCAGCAGAACCCTGCGGCCCGAGGGACTTAGAGGGGTACAAGAGACCCAGTACTTC.

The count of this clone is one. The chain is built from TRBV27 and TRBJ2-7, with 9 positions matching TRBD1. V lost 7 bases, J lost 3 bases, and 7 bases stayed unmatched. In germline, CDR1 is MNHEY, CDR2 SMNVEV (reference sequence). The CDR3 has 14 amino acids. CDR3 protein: CASTPGTGFYEQYF. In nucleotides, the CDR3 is TGTGCCAGCACCCCAGGGACAGGGTTCTACGAGCAGTACTTC.

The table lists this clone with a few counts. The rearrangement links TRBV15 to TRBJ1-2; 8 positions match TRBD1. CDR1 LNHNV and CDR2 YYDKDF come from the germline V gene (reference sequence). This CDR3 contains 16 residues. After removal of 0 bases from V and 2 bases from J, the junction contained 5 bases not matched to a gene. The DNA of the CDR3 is TGTGCCACCAGCAGAGACCCCTCAGGGGGCAACTATGGCTACACCTTC. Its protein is CATSRDPSGGNYGYTF.

The CDR3 nucleotides are TGTGCCAGCAGAGTTTACAATGAGCAGTTCTTC. Translated: CASRVYNEQFF. The V call is TRBV7-2, the J call TRBJ2-1; D remains unclear. V lost 6 bases, J lost 4 bases, and 4 bases lay in between. Germline CDR1 and CDR2: SGHTA and FQGNSA. The CDR3 spans 11 residues. Combining the CDR3 with reference TRBV7-2 and TRBJ2-1 gives the whole variable domain GAGVSQSPSNKVTEKGKDVELRCDPISGHTALYWYRQSLGQGLEFLIYFQGNSAPDKSGLPSDRFSAERTGGSVSTLTIQRTQQEDSAVYLCASRVYNEQFFGPGTRLTVL.

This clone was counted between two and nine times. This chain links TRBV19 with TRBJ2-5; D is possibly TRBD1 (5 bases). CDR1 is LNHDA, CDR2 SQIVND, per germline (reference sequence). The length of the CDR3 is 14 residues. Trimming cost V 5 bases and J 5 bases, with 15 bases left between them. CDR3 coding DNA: TGTGCCAGTAGTCCCCGGACACTGGGGGAGACCCAGTACTTC. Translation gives CASSPRTLGETQYF.

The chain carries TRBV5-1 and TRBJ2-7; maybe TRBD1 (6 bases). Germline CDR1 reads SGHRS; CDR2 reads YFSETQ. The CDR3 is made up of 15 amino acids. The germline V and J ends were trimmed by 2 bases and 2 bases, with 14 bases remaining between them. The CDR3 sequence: CASSFPTGSTYEQYF. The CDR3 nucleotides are TGCGCCAGCAGCTTTCCGACAGGTTCTACCTACGAGCAGTACTTC. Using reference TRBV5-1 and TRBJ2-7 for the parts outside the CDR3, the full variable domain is KAGVTQTPRYLIKTRGQQVTLSCSPISGHRSVSWYQQTPGQGLQFLFEYFSETQRNKGNFPGRFSGRQFSNSRSEMNVSTLELGDSALYLCASSFPTGSTYEQYFGPGTRLTVT.

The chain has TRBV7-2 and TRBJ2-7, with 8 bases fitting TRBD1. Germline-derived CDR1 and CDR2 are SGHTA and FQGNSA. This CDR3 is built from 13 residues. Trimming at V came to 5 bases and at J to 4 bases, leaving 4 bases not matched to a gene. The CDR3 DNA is TGTGCCAGCAGCATCGACAGGGGTTACGAGCAGTACTTC. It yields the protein CASSIDRGYEQYF.

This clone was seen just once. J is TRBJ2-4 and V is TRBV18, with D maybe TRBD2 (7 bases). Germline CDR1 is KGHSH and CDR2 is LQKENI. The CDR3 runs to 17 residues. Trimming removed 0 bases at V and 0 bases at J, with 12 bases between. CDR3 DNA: TGTGCCAGCTCACCACCGGGGGGGGCCGGAGCCAAAAACATTCAGTACTTC. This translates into CASSPPGGAGAKNIQYF.

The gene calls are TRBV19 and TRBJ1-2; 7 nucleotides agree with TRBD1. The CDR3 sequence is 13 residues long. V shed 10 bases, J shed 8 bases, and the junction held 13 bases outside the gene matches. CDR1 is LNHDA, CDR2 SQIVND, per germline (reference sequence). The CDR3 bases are TGTGCCACCGGAGACAGGGCTGGTTACGGCTACACCTTC. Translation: CATGDRAGYGYTF.

Here the CDR3 reads CATSRAGTGNTIYF. DNA for the CDR3: TGTGCCACCAGCAGAGCAGGGACTGGAAACACCATATATTTT. The genes are TRBV15 and TRBJ1-3; D possibly corresponds to TRBD1 (5 bases). Trimming stripped 1 base from V and 2 bases from J, with 6 bases between. The CDR3 has 14 amino acids. Germline CDR1 is LNHNV and CDR2 is YYDKDF (reference sequence).

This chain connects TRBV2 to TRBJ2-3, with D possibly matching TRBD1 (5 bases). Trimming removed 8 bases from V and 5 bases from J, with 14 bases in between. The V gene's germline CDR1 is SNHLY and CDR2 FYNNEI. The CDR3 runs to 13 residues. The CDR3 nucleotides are TGTGCCAGCTTAAGACAGCCAGAAGATACGCAGTATTTT. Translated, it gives CASLRQPEDTQYF. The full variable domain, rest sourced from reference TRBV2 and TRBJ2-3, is EPEVTQTPSHQVTQMGQEVILRCVPISNHLYFYWYRQILGQKVEFLVSFYNNEISEKSEIFDDQFSVERPDGSNFTLKIRSTKLEDSAMYFCASLRQPEDTQYFGPGTRLTVL.

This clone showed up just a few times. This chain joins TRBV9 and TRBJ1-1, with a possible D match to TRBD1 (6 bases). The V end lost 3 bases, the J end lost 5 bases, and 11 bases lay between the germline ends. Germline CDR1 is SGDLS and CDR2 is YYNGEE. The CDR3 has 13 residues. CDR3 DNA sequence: TGTGCCAGCAGCGAGGGGGTTCGGACTGAAGCTTTCTTT. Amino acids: CASSEGVRTEAFF.

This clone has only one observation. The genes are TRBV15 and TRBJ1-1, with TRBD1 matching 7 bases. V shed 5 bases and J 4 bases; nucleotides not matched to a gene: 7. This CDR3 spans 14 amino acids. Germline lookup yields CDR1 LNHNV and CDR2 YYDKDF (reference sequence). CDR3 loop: CATSVGQSVTEAFF. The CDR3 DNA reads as TGTGCCACCAGCGTGGGACAGAGTGTCACTGAAGCTTTCTTT.

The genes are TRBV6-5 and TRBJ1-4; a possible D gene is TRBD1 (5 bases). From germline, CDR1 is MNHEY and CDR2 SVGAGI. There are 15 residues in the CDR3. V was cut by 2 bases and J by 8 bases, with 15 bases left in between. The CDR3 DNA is TGTGCCAGCAGTTACGAAGGCAGGGTTTGGGAAAAACTGTTTTTT. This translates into CASSYEGRVWEKLFF.

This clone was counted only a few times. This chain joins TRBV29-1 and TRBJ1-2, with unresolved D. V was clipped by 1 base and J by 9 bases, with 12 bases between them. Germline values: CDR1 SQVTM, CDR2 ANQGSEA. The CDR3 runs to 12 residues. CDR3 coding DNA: TGCAGCGTTGAAGGGGAACCTCTGAGCTACACCTTC. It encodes CSVEGEPLSYTF.

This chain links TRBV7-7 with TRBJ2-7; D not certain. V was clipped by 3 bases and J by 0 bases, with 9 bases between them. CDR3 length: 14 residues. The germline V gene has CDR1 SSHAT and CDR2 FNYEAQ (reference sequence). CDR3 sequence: CASSLDGNSYEQYF. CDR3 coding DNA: TGTGCCAGCAGCTTGGACGGAAACTCCTACGAGCAGTACTTC.

The CDR3 here is CAINGQGNTGELFF. The CDR3 coding sequence is TGTGCCATCAACGGACAAGGGAACACCGGGGAGCTGTTTTTT. V is TRBV10-3 and J is TRBJ2-2, with TRBD1 as a possible D gene (5 bases). The CDR3 totals 14 residues. Trimming removed 7 bases at V and 1 base at J, with 10 bases between. The V gene's germline CDR1 is ENHRY and CDR2 SYGVKD.